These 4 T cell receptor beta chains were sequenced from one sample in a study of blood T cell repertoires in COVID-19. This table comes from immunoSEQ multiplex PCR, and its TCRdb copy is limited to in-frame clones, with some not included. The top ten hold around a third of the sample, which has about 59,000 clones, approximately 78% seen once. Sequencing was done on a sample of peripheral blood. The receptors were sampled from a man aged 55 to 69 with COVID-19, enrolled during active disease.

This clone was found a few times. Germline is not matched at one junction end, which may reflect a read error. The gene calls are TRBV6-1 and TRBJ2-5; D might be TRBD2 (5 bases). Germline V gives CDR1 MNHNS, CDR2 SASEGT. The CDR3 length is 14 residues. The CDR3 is CASSQAEGRETQYF. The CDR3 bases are TGTGCCAGCAGTCAAGCCGAGGGTCGAGAGACCCAGTACTTC.

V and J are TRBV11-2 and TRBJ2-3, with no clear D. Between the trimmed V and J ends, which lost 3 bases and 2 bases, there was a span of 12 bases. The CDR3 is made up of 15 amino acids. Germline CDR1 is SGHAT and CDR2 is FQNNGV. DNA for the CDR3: TGTGCCAGCAGCTTTGGGCTAAGCTACACAGATACGCAGTATTTT. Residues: CASSFGLSYTDTQYF.

The CDR3 loop reads CAREEGNTIYF. CDR3 sequence (DNA): TGTGCCCGGGAGGAAGGAAACACCATATATTTT. V gene TRBV7-2 combines with J gene TRBJ1-3; D gene uncertain. The CDR3 loop spans 11 amino acids. Germline CDR1 and CDR2: SGHTA and FQGNSA. V gave up 11 bases and J gave up 4 bases, with 9 bases separating them.

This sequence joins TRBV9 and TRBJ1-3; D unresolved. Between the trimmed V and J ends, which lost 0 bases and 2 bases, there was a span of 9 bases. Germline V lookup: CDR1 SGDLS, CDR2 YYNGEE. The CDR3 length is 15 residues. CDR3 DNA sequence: TGTGCCAGCAGCGTAGGGCCTTTGGCTGGAAACACCATATATTTT. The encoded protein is CASSVGPLAGNTIYF.